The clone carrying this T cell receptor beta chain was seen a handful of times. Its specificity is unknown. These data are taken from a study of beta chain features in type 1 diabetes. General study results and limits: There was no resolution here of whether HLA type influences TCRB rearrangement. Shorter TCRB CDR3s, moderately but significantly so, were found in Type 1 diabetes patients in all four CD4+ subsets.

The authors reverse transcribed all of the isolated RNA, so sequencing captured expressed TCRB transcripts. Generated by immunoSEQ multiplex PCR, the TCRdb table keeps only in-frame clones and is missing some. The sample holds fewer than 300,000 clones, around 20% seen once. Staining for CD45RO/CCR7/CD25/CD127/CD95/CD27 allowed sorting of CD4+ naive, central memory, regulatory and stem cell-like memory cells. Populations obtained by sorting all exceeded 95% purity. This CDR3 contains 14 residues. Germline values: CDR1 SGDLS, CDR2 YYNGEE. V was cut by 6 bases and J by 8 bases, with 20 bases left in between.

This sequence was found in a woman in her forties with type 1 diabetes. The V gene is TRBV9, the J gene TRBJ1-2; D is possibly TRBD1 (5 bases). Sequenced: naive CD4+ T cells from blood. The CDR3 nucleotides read TGTGCCAGCACCAGAGACAGCGTCGGATCCGGCTACACCTTC. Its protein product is CASTRDSVGSGYTF.